Below, one TCR beta chain is given with its context. As yet, its antigen is unknown. From about 0.4 ug of RNA, a library with molecular barcoded alpha/delta and beta/gamma adaptors was made. TCRdb analysed the reads with MiXCR anew, one entry per CDR3 protein. This sample has 100,000 to 150,000 distinct CDR3 sequences, with around 13% found just once. The sample comes from a study of read filtering for tumor transcriptome and immune sequencing. The wider study: About 8 patients were R-ISS I, 16 were R-ISS II, over 5 were R-ISS III. Findings of the study overall: Roughly 82% of IR-seq clonotypes had a single read, yet these held roughly 3.3% of reads.

The CDR3 covers 14 residues. Trimming took off 4 bases at V and 5 bases at J, with 14 bases between the two ends. From germline, CDR1 is ENHRY and CDR2 SYGVKD. Every patient had bone marrow sampled while the disease was active. Sequenced material: a population of CD138-negative cells sorted from bone marrow. The V call is TRBV10-3, the J call TRBJ1-1; perhaps TRBD1 as D (5 bases). The sequence was collected from a donor at least 40 years old with multiple myeloma. DNA for the CDR3: TGTGCCATCAGTGCCGGGTCATGGGGGACTGAAGCTTTCTTT. As protein: CAISAGSWGTEAFF.